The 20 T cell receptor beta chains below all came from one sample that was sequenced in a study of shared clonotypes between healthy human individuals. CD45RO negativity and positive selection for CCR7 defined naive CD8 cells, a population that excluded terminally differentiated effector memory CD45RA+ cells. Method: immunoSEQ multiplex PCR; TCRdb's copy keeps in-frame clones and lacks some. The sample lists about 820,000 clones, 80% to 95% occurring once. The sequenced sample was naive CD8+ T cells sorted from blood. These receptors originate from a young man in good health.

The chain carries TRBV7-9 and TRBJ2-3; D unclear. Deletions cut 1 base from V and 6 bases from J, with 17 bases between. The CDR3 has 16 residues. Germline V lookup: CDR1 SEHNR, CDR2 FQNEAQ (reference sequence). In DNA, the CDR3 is TGTGCCAGCAGCTTAGATTTAGCAACTGTCAGGGATACGCAGTATTTT. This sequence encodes CASSLDLATVRDTQYF.

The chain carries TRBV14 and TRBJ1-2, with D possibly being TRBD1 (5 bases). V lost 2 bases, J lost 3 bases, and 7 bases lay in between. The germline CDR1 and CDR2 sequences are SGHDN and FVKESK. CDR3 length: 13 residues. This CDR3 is CASSQLGDYGYTF. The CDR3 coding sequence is TGTGCCAGCAGCCAATTGGGGGACTATGGCTACACCTTC.

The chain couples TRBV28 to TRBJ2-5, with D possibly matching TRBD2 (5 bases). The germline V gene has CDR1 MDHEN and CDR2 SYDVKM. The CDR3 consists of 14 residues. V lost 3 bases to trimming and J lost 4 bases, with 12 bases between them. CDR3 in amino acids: CASSFGLAGETQYF. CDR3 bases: TGTGCCAGCAGTTTCGGTCTAGCAGGAGAGACCCAGTACTTC. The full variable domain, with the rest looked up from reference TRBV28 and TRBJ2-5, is DVKVTQSSRYLVKRTGEKVFLECVQDMDHENMFWYRQDPGLGLRLIYFSYDVKMKEKGDIPEGYSVSREKKERFSLILESASTNQTSMYLCASSFGLAGETQYFGPGTRLLVL.

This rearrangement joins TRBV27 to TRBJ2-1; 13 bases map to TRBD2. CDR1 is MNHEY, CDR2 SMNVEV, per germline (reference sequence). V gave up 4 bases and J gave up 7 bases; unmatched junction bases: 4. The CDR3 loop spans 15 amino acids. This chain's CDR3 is CASSWGLAGRNEQFF. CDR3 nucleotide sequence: TGTGCCAGCAGTTGGGGACTAGCGGGACGGAATGAGCAGTTCTTC.

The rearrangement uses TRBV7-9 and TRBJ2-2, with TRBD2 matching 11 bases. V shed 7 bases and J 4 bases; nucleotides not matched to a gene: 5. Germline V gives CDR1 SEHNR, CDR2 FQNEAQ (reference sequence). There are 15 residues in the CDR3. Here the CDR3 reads CASISGTSGTGELFF. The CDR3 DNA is TGTGCCAGCATCTCCGGGACTAGCGGCACCGGGGAGCTGTTTTTT.

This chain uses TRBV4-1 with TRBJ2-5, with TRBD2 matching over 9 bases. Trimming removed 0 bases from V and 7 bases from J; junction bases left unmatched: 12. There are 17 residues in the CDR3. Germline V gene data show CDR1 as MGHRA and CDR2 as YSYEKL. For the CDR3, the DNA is TGCGCCAGCAGCCAAGAGATCGGGGCTAGCGGGATGGGGACCCAGTACTTC. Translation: CASSQEIGASGMGTQYF.

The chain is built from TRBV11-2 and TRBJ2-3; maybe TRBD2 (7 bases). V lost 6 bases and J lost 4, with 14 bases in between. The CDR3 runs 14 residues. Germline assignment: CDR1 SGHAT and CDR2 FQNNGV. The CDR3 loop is CASSGWEGADTQYF. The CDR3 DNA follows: TGTGCCAGCAGTGGGTGGGAGGGGGCAGATACGCAGTATTTT.

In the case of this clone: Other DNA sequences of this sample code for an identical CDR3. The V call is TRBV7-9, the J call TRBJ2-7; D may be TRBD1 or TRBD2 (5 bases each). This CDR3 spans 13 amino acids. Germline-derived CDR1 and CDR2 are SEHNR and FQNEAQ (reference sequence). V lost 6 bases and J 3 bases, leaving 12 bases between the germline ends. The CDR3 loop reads CASSSSGGYEQYF. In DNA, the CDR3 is TGTGCCAGCAGTTCCAGTGGGGGCTACGAGCAGTACTTC.

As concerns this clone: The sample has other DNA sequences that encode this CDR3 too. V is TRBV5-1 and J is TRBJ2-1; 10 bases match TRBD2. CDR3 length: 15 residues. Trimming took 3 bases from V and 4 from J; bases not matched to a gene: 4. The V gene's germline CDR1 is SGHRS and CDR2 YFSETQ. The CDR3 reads CASSWTSGIYNEQFF. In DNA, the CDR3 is TGCGCCAGCAGCTGGACTAGCGGCATTTACAATGAGCAGTTCTTC.

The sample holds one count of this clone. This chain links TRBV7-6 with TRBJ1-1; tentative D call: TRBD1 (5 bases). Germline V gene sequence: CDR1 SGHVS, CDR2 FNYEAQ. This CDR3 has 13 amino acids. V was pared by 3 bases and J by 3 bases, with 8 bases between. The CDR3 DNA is TGTGCCAGCAGCTTGTCAGGGTACACTGAAGCTTTCTTT. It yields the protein CASSLSGYTEAFF.

CDR3 protein: CASSSIDRAGYGYTF. In DNA, the CDR3 is TGTGCCAGCAGCTCAATAGACAGGGCCGGCTATGGCTACACCTTC. The gene calls are TRBV7-9 and TRBJ1-2; TRBD1 matches 7 bases. Per germline, CDR1 SEHNR and CDR2 FQNEAQ (reference sequence). Trimming removed 4 bases from V and 4 bases from J; junction bases left unmatched: 9. This CDR3 has 15 residues.

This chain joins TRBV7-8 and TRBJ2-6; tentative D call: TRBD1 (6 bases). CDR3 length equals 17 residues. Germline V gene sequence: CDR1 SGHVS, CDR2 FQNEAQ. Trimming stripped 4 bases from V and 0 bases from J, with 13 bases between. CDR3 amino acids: CASSSGVLLSGANVLTF. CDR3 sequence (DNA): TGTGCCAGCAGCTCAGGGGTCCTTCTCTCTGGGGCCAACGTCCTGACTTTC.

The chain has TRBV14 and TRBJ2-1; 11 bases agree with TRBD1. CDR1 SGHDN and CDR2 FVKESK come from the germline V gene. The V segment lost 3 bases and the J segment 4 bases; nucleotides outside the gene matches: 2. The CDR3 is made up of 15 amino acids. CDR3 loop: CASSHGQGAYNEQFF. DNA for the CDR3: TGTGCCAGCAGCCATGGACAGGGGGCGTACAATGAGCAGTTCTTC.

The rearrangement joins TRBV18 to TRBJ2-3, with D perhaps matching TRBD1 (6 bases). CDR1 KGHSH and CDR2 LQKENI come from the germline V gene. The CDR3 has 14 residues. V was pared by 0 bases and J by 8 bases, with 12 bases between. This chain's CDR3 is CASSPPTGIGTQYF. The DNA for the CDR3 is TGTGCCAGCTCACCACCTACAGGGATAGGTACGCAGTATTTT.

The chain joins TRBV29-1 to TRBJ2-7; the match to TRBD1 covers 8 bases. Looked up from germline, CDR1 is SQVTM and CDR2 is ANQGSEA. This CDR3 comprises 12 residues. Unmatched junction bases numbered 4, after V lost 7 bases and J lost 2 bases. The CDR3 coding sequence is TGCAGCGCGACAGGGGAGACCTACGAGCAGTACTTC. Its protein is CSATGETYEQYF.

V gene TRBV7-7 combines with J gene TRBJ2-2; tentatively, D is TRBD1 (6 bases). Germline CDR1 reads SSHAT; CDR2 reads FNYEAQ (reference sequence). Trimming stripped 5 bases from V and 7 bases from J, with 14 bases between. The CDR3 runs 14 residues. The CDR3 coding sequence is TGTGCCAGCAGCCCTAGAGGGGGAAGCGGGGAGCTGTTTTTT. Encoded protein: CASSPRGGSGELFF.

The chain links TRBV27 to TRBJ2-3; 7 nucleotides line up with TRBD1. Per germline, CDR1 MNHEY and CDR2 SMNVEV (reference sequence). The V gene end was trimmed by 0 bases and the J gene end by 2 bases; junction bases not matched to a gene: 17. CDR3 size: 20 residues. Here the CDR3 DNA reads TGTGCCAGCAGTTTATCGACCCTTTTGAGGGGGCGTGGGGTCACAGATACGCAGTATTTT. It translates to CASSLSTLLRGRGVTDTQYF.

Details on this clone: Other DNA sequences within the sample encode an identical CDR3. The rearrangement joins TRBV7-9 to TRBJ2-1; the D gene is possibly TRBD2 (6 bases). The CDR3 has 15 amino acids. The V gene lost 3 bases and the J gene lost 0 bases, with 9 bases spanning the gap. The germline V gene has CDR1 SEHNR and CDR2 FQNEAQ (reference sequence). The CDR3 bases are TGTGCCAGCAGCTTGGACGGGAGCTCCTACAATGAGCAGTTCTTC. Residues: CASSLDGSSYNEQFF.

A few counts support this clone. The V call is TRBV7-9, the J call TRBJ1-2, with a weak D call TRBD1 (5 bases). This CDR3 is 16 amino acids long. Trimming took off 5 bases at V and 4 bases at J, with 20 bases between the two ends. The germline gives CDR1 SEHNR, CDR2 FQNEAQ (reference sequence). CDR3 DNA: TGTGCCAGCAGCCACGCTCGGTCAGGGCAGGTCTATGGCTACACCTTC. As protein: CASSHARSGQVYGYTF.

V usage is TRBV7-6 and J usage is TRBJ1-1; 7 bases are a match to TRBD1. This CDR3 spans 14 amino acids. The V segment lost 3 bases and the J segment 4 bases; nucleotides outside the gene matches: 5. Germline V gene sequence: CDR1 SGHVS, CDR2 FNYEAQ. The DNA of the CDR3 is TGTGCCAGCAGCTTGTCAGGGGGGCGCACTGAAGCTTTCTTT. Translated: CASSLSGGRTEAFF.